The rows below give T cell receptor beta chains drawn from one sample of a study of regulatory T cells in long-lasting Graves disease. TCRdb re-analysed the multiplex PCR reads in MiXCR, keeping a single row per CDR3 protein. In the table there are 550,000 or so distinct CDR3 sequences, about 12% of which are singletons. These same records also appear under a second study, on T cells in Graves' hyperthyroidism and ophthalmopathy.

The sample consisted of peripheral blood mononuclear cells (PBMCs), taken at new diagnosis, from a patient treated with antithyroid drugs. The receptors here all came from a woman under 40 with Graves disease. The CDR3 runs from the conserved cysteine through the conserved F or W. The D gene is left open where the match is weak. Expanded clones are given a class, and other clones once, few, many or no size at all.

TRBJ2-1	TRBD2	TRBV4-1	NA	CASRLSGGLGLAGDEQFF	TGCGCCAGCCGACTTTCAGGGGGCCTGGGACTAGCGGGAGATGAGCAGTTCTTC
TRBJ1-6	TRBD1	TRBV2	many	CASSYRGNSPLHF	TGTGCCAGCAGTTACAGGGGTAATTCACCCCTCCACTTT
TRBJ2-7	TRBD1	TRBV13	NA	CASSFRGQGLDEQYF	TGTGCCAGCAGCTTTCGAGGACAGGGCCTCGACGAGCAGTACTTC
TRBJ2-1	NA	TRBV6-2/TRBV6-3	NA	CASSYSIAGALDEQFF	TGTGCCAGCAGTTACTCGATTGCAGGGGCTTTGGATGAGCAGTTCTTC
TRBJ2-1	TRBD2	TRBV24-1	few	CATSDPPGLAIHEQFF	TGTGCCACCAGTGATCCTCCGGGACTAGCGATTCATGAGCAGTTCTTC
TRBJ1-2	NA	TRBV12-3/TRBV12-4	NA	CASRVGTQQNYGHTF	TGTGCTAGCAGAGTCGGGACGCAGCAAAACTATGGCCACACCTTC
TRBJ1-5	NA	TRBV2	many	CASSIRGTNQPQHF	TGTGCCAGCTCGATCAGGGGTACCAATCAGCCCCAGCATTTT
TRBJ1-5	NA	TRBV20-1	few	CSASQDGNQPQHF	TGCAGTGCTAGTCAGGACGGGAATCAGCCCCAGCATTTT
TRBJ2-1	TRBD1	TRBV29-1	few	CSGARDRDNEQFF	TGCAGCGGGGCCCGGGACAGGGACAATGAGCAGTTCTTC
TRBJ2-1	TRBD2	TRBV7-2	many	CASSLARETPYNEQFF	TGTGCCAGCAGCTTAGCGCGGGAGACGCCTTACAATGAGCAGTTCTTC
TRBJ1-3	NA	TRBV2	many	CASSDLISGNTIYF	TGTGCCAGCAGTGATCTGATCTCTGGAAACACCATATATTTT
TRBJ2-7	NA	TRBV11-2	many	CASSSPLDASYEQYF	TGTGCCAGCAGCTCACCCCTCGACGCCTCCTACGAGCAGTACTTC
TRBJ1-1	NA	TRBV27	many	CASSRTLSIGNTEAFF	TGTGCCAGCAGTAGAACTCTATCTATAGGGAACACTGAAGCTTTCTTT
TRBJ2-3	NA	TRBV11-2	many	CASSPLKRGHTQYF	TGTGCCAGCAGCCCCCTGAAACGGGGACATACGCAGTATTTT
TRBJ2-6	NA	TRBV29-1	NA	CSVGGPSGANVLTF	TGCAGCGTTGGGGGTCCGTCCGGGGCCAACGTCCTGACTTTC
TRBJ2-3	TRBD2	TRBV2	many	CASSPRASGRNVDTQYF	TGTGCCAGCAGTCCCCGGGCTAGCGGGAGAAATGTAGATACGCAGTATTTT
TRBJ2-7	NA	TRBV20-1	few	CSARGRPLSYEQYF	TGCAGTGCCAGGGGCAGGCCCCTGTCCTACGAGCAGTACTTC
TRBJ2-7	NA	TRBV2	many	CASKGQRERSGEQYF	TGTGCCAGCAAGGGACAGCGGGAGCGGTCGGGGGAGCAGTACTTC
TRBJ1-1	NA	TRBV28	NA	CASTSGPGAFF	TGTGCCAGCACGTCGGGGCCCGGAGCTTTCTTT
TRBJ2-1	TRBD2	TRBV2	many	CAVVSLAAPRVGVEQFF	TGTGCCGTAGTGAGTCTAGCGGCCCCCAGGGTCGGGGTTGAGCAGTTCTTC
TRBJ2-3	NA	TRBV7-2	many	CASTTYTHTDTQYF	TGTGCCAGCACCACTTATACACATACAGATACGCAGTATTTT
TRBJ1-1	NA	TRBV7-9	NA	CASTLQGTGSPGAFF	TGTGCCAGCACCCTACAGGGAACGGGAAGCCCTGGAGCTTTCTTT
TRBJ2-1	TRBD2	TRBV29-1	NA	CSVEDPSTSGIYNEQFF	TGCAGCGTTGAAGACCCCTCCACTAGCGGGATTTACAATGAGCAGTTCTTC
TRBJ1-1	NA	TRBV12-3/TRBV12-4	many	CASRRRTEAFF	TGTGCCAGCAGGCGTAGGACTGAAGCTTTCTTT
TRBJ2-1	NA	TRBV28	many	CASSLGASGAHDEQFF	TGTGCCAGCAGTTTAGGAGCGTCCGGGGCCCATGATGAGCAGTTCTTC
TRBJ2-1	TRBD2	TRBV4-1	many	CASSKKTSGRINEQFF	TGCGCCAGCAGCAAGAAGACTAGCGGGAGGATCAATGAGCAGTTCTTC
TRBJ2-1	NA	TRBV12-3/TRBV12-4	many	CASSLVPSRREQFF	TGTGCCAGCAGTTTAGTACCTAGCCGAAGGGAGCAGTTCTTC
TRBJ1-6	NA	TRBV5-8	many	CASSPAPPASPLHF	TGTGCCAGCAGCCCCGCACCGCCCGCTTCACCCCTCCACTTT
TRBJ1-1	NA	TRBV4-1	many	CASSQYGISEAFF	TGCGCCAGCAGCCAATACGGGATCAGTGAAGCTTTCTTT
TRBJ1-2	TRBD1	TRBV29-1	many	CSVERQGNYGYTF	TGCAGCGTTGAACGACAGGGCAACTATGGCTACACCTTC
TRBJ1-2	NA	TRBV28	many	CASSLRTDGYTF	TGTGCCAGCAGTTTGAGGACAGATGGCTACACCTTC
TRBJ2-5	NA	TRBV6-2/TRBV6-3	many	CASSYSSSQYF	TGTGCCAGCAGTTACTCGAGTTCCCAGTACTTC
TRBJ2-3	TRBD2	TRBV7-2	few	CASSLGLAGSRDTQYF	TGTGCCAGCAGCTTAGGACTAGCGGGGTCTAGAGATACGCAGTATTTT
TRBJ2-2	TRBD2	TRBV20-1	few	CSARDPLAGPNTGELFF	TGCAGTGCTAGAGATCCCCTAGCGGGCCCTAACACCGGGGAGCTGTTTTTT
TRBJ1-2	TRBD1	TRBV27	many	CASRFFQTGTGIYGYTF	TGTGCCAGCAGATTCTTCCAGACCGGGACAGGGATCTATGGCTACACCTTC
TRBJ2-7	NA	TRBV12-3/TRBV12-4	NA	CASTPDTNSYEQYF	TGTGCCAGCACCCCGGACACAAACTCCTACGAGCAGTACTTC
TRBJ1-4	NA	TRBV19	few	CASSIRENVEKLFF	TGTGCCAGTAGTATACGTGAAAATGTAGAAAAACTGTTTTTT